This record looks at one T cell receptor beta chain sequence and its context. The antigen it binds to is not known. Base qualities are not provided; no much larger clone lies one nucleotide away. The sample is drawn from a study of cytomegalovirus exposure and HLA in healthy donors listed by TCRdb under 2017. As for the study more broadly: According to an earlier analysis of a few hundred of the donors, 150 million to 200 million T cells yielded over 100 million unique TCR beta sequences and about 300 Gb of sequence data. Roughly 300 gigabases of sequencing data and tens of millions of unique TCR sequences made up an early release that covered approximately 700 HLA-typed donors. Among the roughly 390 genotyped donors, more than 70% belonged to the genetic ancestry cluster associated with self-reported Caucasian donors. The study was designed to test whether signatures of past pathogen exposure could be identified by cataloging public T cell receptors. The T cell repertoires of 700 or so subjects were profiled by immunosequencing and related to cytomegalovirus serostatus. Along with the approximately 650-subject first cohort, a separate validation cohort of some 130 different subjects was used. To predict cytomegalovirus infection status, the study combined high-throughput TCR immunosequencing, statistical association of individual TCRs with disease status, and machine learning. A later analysis re-examined previously published TCR beta repertoires from more than 550 donors and added high-resolution HLA genotyping to investigate patterns of TCR occurrence. In the later analysis, no new phenotypic data were used to find candidate immune exposures; instead, reliance was placed on TCR beta sequences and their occurrence across donors. To decide whether each TCR beta V gene segment behaved as functional or pseudogenic, an earlier analysis of 587 of the donors relied on high-throughput TCR beta sequencing. Donor age, sex, ethnicity and CMV serostatus were collected together with the repertoire data. A later genetic analysis used genome-wide SNP genotypes for about three fifths of the 666 donors, treating that subset as a discovery cohort. Every repertoire in the discovery cohort had been generated on one and the same sequencing platform. Both class I and class II loci were covered by HLA typing, at four-digit resolution. Typing coverage varied by locus: about 620-640 donors for A, B, C, DRB1 and DQB1; 500 to 550 for DQA1; around 610 for DPA1; 400 to 480 for DPB1. Four to six DR-DQ haplotypes were handled as single units for association and clustering because linkage in the cohort was strong. Among around 400 genotyped donors of the cohort, an average of approximately 250,000 unique TCR beta nucleotide sequences were sequenced per donor, roughly a sixth of them non-productive. Paper-wide results and their limitations: The presence/absence analyses assumed that sequencing depth was roughly uniform across donors, and that assumption may not be true. In a later analysis, HLA-associated TCR beta chains showed more clonal expansion and lower generation probabilities than non-associated chains that were equally common. In a later analysis, several top co-occurrence clusters were reported to appear linked to parvovirus B19, influenza, CMV and Epstein-Barr virus. A later analysis found that most CMV-associated TCR beta chains appeared HLA-restricted, with HLA associations seemingly driven largely by CMV exposure. The classifier was reported to diagnose cytomegalovirus status with high specificity and sensitivity in both the original and validation cohorts. Correlated functional status among segregating V segments might reflect linkage disequilibrium, but an unknown experimental factor could not be ruled out. While some public TCRs were present in many individuals, most TCR sequences turned up only very rarely across donors. HLA typing was unavailable for some donors at each locus, so association tests used only the typed subset. Broadly in line with IMGT annotations, most TCR beta V segments showed up in productive rearrangements about 87% or about 30% of the time in an earlier analysis of approximately 600 of the donors. An association between a missense DCLRE1C variant and V-gene and J-gene trimming of TCR beta chains was found in a later genetic analysis and replicated in an independent cohort. The cohort was sequenced for TCR beta chains only, and without alpha or paired-chain data the features that could be detected were limited. Because counts were too low, seventeen rarely observed V segments, including chromosome 9 orphons, were excluded from the earlier analysis of a few hundred of the donors. According to a later genetic analysis, donors in an Asian-associated ancestry cluster had fewer N-insertions in productive TCRs than the roughly 670-donor mean. In vitro tests confirmed that a few of the cytomegalovirus-associated TCR beta chains recognize cytomegalovirus antigens. A further reported finding was that TCR beta sequences accurately predicted the HLA-A and HLA-B alleles for most subjects in the first cohort. A cluster of highly shared sequence variants was judged likely to be a technical artifact of the sequencing pipeline. The only immune exposure information available for the cohort was CMV serostatus. According to a later analysis, TCR association rates differed among HLA loci, with DRB1 alleles showing the most associated TCRs and HLA-C alleles showing the fewest. The authors suggested that the approach could potentially be generalized to other disease states and immunological phenotypes. Because the 87-base-pair reads could not distinguish some IMGT-functional V segments, including TRBV6-2 and TRBV6-3, those segments were excluded. The study gave a list of around 170 TCR beta chains associated with cytomegalovirus. Specific HLA alleles were associated with 15,000 to 20,000 TCR beta sequences at a false discovery rate of 0.05 in a later analysis. When HLA alleles, especially DR and DQ, strongly co-occurred, attributing TCR associations to individual alleles was difficult.

Its CDR3 holds 15 amino acids, cysteine through phenylalanine. The CDR3 DNA has 45 bases and is translated from base 1. A distance of 14 bases separates the germline ends of V and J, which lose 5 bases and 6 bases respectively. The germline V gene yields MNHEY for CDR1 and SVGAGI for CDR2. The cohort was made up of about 610 healthy bone marrow donors. All cohort members were sampled while nominally healthy, although unrecorded immune exposures were likely present. The donor tested CMV seronegative, placing the donor among the approximately 360 seronegative members of the cohort. A peripheral blood sample was provided by each donor, and peripheral blood mononuclear cells were used for TCR beta sequencing. The Qiagen DNeasy Blood Extraction Kit was used to extract genomic DNA from the blood cell samples. Libraries were prepared through the immunoSEQ multiplex PCR assay. A mixture of 60 forward primers for TCR Vbeta segments and 13 reverse primers for TCR Jbeta segments was used in the multiplex PCR. The CDR3 region of rearranged TCR beta genes was amplified from genomic DNA with a multiplex PCR assay. The amplified TCR beta libraries were sequenced on the Illumina HiSeq System as 87-base-pair reads. Concerning the study's data processing: In a later analysis, roughly 80 million unique TCR beta chains were counted across the approximately 640 repertoires, and about 10 million of these chains were shared by at least two donors. Raw reads were error-corrected and collapsed into unique sequences with a nearest-neighbor algorithm that merged closely related sequences to remove PCR and sequencing errors. V, D and J gene segments were assigned by aligning CDR3 sequences to IMGT reference sequences. Each retained sequence needed at least a six-nucleotide match to both a V gene segment and a J gene segment. Rearrangements were classified as productive when the CDR3 lacked stop codons and remained in frame with V and J, and all other rearrangements were classified as non-productive. CDR3 was defined by IMGT convention, running from the second conserved V-encoded cysteine to the conserved J-encoded phenylalanine. Sequences without an unambiguous match to a single V gene segment were excluded from the earlier analysis of several hundred of the donors. An earlier analysis of several hundred of the donors classified V segments as functional when productive rearrangements were above 56.7% and as segregating when the standard deviation between donors was above 5%. A statistical classification framework was built to diagnose cytomegalovirus status from the catalog of TCR beta chain sequences. In a later analysis, V and J genes were assigned by comparing TCR nucleotide sequences against IMGT/GENE-DB human TR gene sequences. A later analysis assigned CDR3 sequences and most-parsimonious VDJ recombination scenarios with the TCRdist pipeline. In a later analysis, each TCR beta chain was defined by its CDR3 amino acid sequence together with its V-gene family, and reads without a unique V-gene family were excluded. As a way to deal with suspected cross-contamination and a sequencing artifact, a later analysis dropped roughly 620 nucleotide sequences that were highly shared and had low generation probability. For each public chain, a later analysis derived a clonal expansion index from normalized ranks of inferred template counts within each repertoire. In a later analysis, generation probabilities were computed using a VDJ recombination model fitted to out-of-frame rearrangements, and the results were checked against IGoR. In a later analysis, hypergeometric tests were used to score TCR-TCR, TCR-HLA and TCR-CMV co-occurrence, with a repertoire-size bias correction applied to TCR pairs. To estimate false discovery rates, a later analysis permuted the HLA or CMV assignments 20 times. In a later analysis, co-occurring TCRs were grouped using DBSCAN, and TCRdist sequence similarity was added for clustering within HLA-allele-positive subsets. For co-occurrence clustering, repertoires with fewer than 30,000 or more than 120,000 public chains were excluded, along with about five repertoires with anomalous nucleotide sharing. In TCRdb, the immuneACCESS table is reduced to in-frame sequences with V and J assigned. These tables do not hold every clone; where another copy was compared, an unresolved V gene accounts for under half, and the others remain unexplained. V and J calls plus clone size are reproduced from that table; the DNA served to infer D and trimming. The sample table shows around 230,000 clones, and about 79% are seen once. Of the sample, 1.5% to 2% is held by the ten largest clones.

The V and J segments used are TRBV6-5 and TRBJ1-6, with TRBD1 tentatively as D gene (6 bases match). The sample was PBMCs. The source of this sequence is a male donor in good health and CMV-seronegative. The CDR3 sequence is CASSLEGRGNSPLHF. The base sequence is TGTGCCAGCAGTCTAGAGGGCAGGGGTAATTCACCCCTCCACTTT.